This TCR beta chain was sequenced in a study of control samples from healthy donors and cancer patients. Sequencing was performed with immunoSEQ multiplex PCR; in TCRdb, only in-frame clones are kept and a portion is missing. The sample contains tens of thousands of clones, roughly 90% of which appear only once. Germline CDR1 SGHRS, CDR2 YFSETQ. The CDR3 has 16 residues. Deletions cut 5 bases from V and 0 bases from J, with 15 bases between. The chain carries TRBV5-1 and TRBJ2-1, with no clear D. The clonotype originates from a man aged 40-50 years with colorectal cancer. Sequenced input: PBMCs. The CDR3 DNA sequence: TGCGCCAGCAGTACGGCATTGGGTTTCTCCTACAATGAGCAGTTCTTC. Its protein product is CASSTALGFSYNEQFF.